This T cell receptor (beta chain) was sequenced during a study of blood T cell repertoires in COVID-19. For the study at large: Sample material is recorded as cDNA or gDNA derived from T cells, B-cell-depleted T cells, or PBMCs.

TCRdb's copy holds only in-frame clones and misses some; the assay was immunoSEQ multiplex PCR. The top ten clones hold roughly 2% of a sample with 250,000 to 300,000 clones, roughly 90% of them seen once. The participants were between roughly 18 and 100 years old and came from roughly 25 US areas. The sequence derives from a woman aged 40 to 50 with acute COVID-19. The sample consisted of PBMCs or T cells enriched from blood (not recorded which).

The CDR3 region is CASSAVRANTEAFF. The CDR3 bases are TGTGCCAGCAGTGCGGTCAGGGCGAACACTGAAGCTTTCTTT. The V and J genes are TRBV2 and TRBJ1-1; TRBD1 might be the D (5 bases). Germline-derived CDR1 and CDR2 are SNHLY and FYNNEI. This CDR3 is built from 14 residues. V lost 4 bases, J lost 1 base, and 10 bases lay in between.